The T cell receptor (beta chain) under discussion was sequenced for a study of T-cell reconstitution after alpha-beta-depleted transplantation in children. Study-level results: Surviving recipient T cells and thymic progenitors underlay high day-60 TCRbeta diversity in some patients. Newly produced T cells mostly provided counts and TCRbeta diversity after one year, as hyperexpanded clones declined.

Preparation of the TCRbeta library was carried out with unique molecular identifiers. One entry per CDR3 protein results from TCRdb running MiXCR on the PCR reads. Altogether approximately 190,000 distinct CDR3 sequences are present, 5% to 6.5% being singletons, with the ten largest covering under 6%. The germline V gene encodes CDR1 SGHRS and CDR2 YFSETQ. The CDR3 extends over 17 amino acids. J gave up 4 bases and V 0 bases, and 10 bases lay outside the gene matches. As concerns this clonotype: Its specificity is not known.

This TCR derives from a girl under three years old with combined immunodeficiency, due to receive a stem cell transplant. Sequenced material: PBMCs, taken before TCRalphabeta/CD19-depleted stem cell transplant. The chain combines TRBV5-1 with TRBJ1-2, with TRBD1 identical over 9 bases. The DNA for the CDR3 is TGCGCCAGCAGCTTGGGTTTGGGACAGGGTTTCTCCTATGGCTACACCTTC. Its translation is CASSLGLGQGFSYGYTF.